The 26 T cell receptor beta chains given below trace back to one sample, sequenced in a study of blood T cells in healthy people across ages. Primed by a sample-barcoded 5' primer and a J-beta primer mix, a second PCR proceeded for about 7 to 11 cycles. One entry per CDR3 protein results from TCRdb running MiXCR on the 5' RACE reads. The sample includes about 930,000 distinct CDR3 sequences, almost 30% of them seen just once. A further study also used this sample, focusing on T cells of mothers and their children.

Input material: blood. The receptors were sampled from a woman aged 40 to 50 in good health.

The V call is TRBV5-1, the J call TRBJ2-7; D unresolved. The germline CDR1 and CDR2 sequences are SGHRS and YFSETQ. Trimming removed 3 bases from V and 0 bases from J, with 10 bases in between. The CDR3 extends over 14 amino acids. DNA of the CDR3: TGCGCCAGCAGCTATAGGGCCTCCTCCTACGAGCAGTACTTC. It translates to CASSYRASSYEQYF.

V and J are TRBV12-3 or TRBV12-4 and TRBJ2-5; unclear D gene. V shed 5 bases and J shed 6 bases, with 13 bases lying between them. The CDR3 loop spans 13 amino acids. The CDR3 region has the DNA TGTGCCAGCAGTCCTGACACCCCCAAGACCCAGTACTTC. This translates into CASSPDTPKTQYF.

This clonotype was detected once. A much larger clone is a single base away; this may be a read error. The chain links TRBV4-3 to TRBJ1-2; TRBD1 might be the D (5 bases). The length of the CDR3 is 15 residues. Germline loops: CDR1 LGHNA, CDR2 YSLEER. The CDR3 DNA reads as TGCGCCAGCAACCAAAACAAGGCAGGGTACTATGGCTACACCTTC. Amino acid sequence: CASNQNKAGYYGYTF.

In its sample, this clonotype was seen a few times. The chain joins TRBV30 to TRBJ2-7; TRBD2 aligns across 7 bases. The CDR3 contains 14 residues. V dropped 2 bases and J dropped 3; count of bases not matched to a gene: 7. Germline V CDR1 and CDR2: GTSNPN, SVGIG (reference sequence). CDR3 DNA: TGTGCCTGGAGTTTTGGCCCGGGGGGCTACGAGCAGTACTTC. Protein sequence: CAWSFGPGGYEQYF.

This clonotype was observed at least ten times. The chain recombines TRBV5-1 with TRBJ2-7; 7 bases align to TRBD1. After removal of 4 bases from V and 2 bases from J, the junction contained 6 bases not matched to a gene. This CDR3 region has 14 residues. CDR1 is SGHRS and CDR2 is YFSETQ in the germline V gene. The CDR3 sequence is CASSPGTVAYEQYF. DNA of the CDR3: TGCGCCAGCAGCCCGGGGACAGTAGCCTACGAGCAGTACTTC. Supplemented by reference TRBV5-1 and TRBJ2-7, the full variable domain reads KAGVTQTPRYLIKTRGQQVTLSCSPISGHRSVSWYQQTPGQGLQFLFEYFSETQRNKGNFPGRFSGRQFSNSRSEMNVSTLELGDSALYLCASSPGTVAYEQYFGPGTRLTVT.

The CDR3 is CSARVEGGPAYEQYF. The CDR3 coding sequence is TGCAGTGCTAGAGTAGAAGGAGGCCCTGCCTACGAGCAGTACTTC. The chain is built from TRBV20-1 and TRBJ2-7; D possibly corresponds to TRBD2 (5 bases). The CDR3 has 15 residues. Trimming shortened V by 1 base and J by 2 bases, and 15 bases separated the two germline ends. Germline lookup yields CDR1 DFQATT and CDR2 SNEGSKA (reference sequence).

This clonotype turned up a few times. This chain links TRBV9 with TRBJ2-1; TRBD2 matches at 9 bases. V trimming: 0 bases; J trimming: 3 bases; junction bases outside the gene matches: 4. This CDR3 has 16 residues. From germline, CDR1 is SGDLS and CDR2 YYNGEE. CDR3 sequence: CASSVGGGGDYNEQFF. For the CDR3, the DNA is TGTGCCAGCAGCGTAGGAGGCGGGGGGGACTACAATGAGCAGTTCTTC.

A single count supports this clonotype. DNA for the CDR3: TGCAGCGTTGCTAGCGGGGGGGTAAACTACAATGAGCAGTTCTTC. Translation gives CSVASGGVNYNEQFF. The genes are TRBV29-1 and TRBJ2-1; 12 positions agree with TRBD2. V lost 4 bases and J lost 3; bases outside the gene matches: 4. In germline, CDR1 is SQVTM, CDR2 ANQGSEA. The CDR3 loop spans 15 amino acids.

The chain combines TRBV18 with TRBJ1-4; perhaps TRBD1 as D (5 bases). V lost 2 bases and J 11 bases, leaving 18 bases between the germline ends. Germline CDR1 reads KGHSH; CDR2 reads LQKENI. The CDR3 extends over 15 amino acids. The CDR3 loop is CASSPRDSATGKLFF. DNA of the CDR3: TGTGCCAGCTCACCAAGGGACTCCGCAACGGGGAAACTGTTTTTT.

This clonotype was counted at least ten times. This chain connects TRBV9 to TRBJ2-6; 7 bases map to TRBD1. The length of the CDR3 is 20 residues. With 3 bases clipped from V and 0 bases from J, the junction kept 15 bases outside the gene matches. CDR1 and CDR2 (germline): SGDLS, YYNGEE. CDR3 sequence reads: CASSAWDGTDTSSGANVLTF. As DNA, the CDR3 is TGTGCCAGCAGCGCCTGGGACGGGACAGACACCAGCTCTGGGGCCAACGTCCTGACTTTC.

This clonotype was counted a few times. V gene TRBV6-6 combines with J gene TRBJ1-1, with a possible D match to TRBD1 (5 bases). Per the germline V gene, CDR1 is MNHNY and CDR2 is SVGAGI (reference sequence). The length of the CDR3 is 14 residues. V dropped 6 bases and J dropped 0 bases, with 11 bases sitting between them. The CDR3 is CASRIQVVNTEAFF. CDR3 DNA sequence: TGTGCCAGCAGGATACAGGTAGTGAACACTGAAGCTTTCTTT.

Points on this clonotype: A single base separates this from a much larger clone, so it may be a read error. J is TRBJ2-7 and V is TRBV28; 8 bases are shared with TRBD2. Germline lookup yields CDR1 MDHEN and CDR2 SYDVKM. The CDR3 is made up of 17 amino acids. The CDR3 sequence is CANSPPDSGGAFYEQYF. CDR3 DNA: TGTGCCAACAGTCCCCCCGATTCCGGGGGGGCATTCTACGAGCAGTACTTC.

The V call is TRBV5-1, the J call TRBJ1-1; 8 bases match TRBD1. Per germline, CDR1 SGHRS and CDR2 YFSETQ. The V and J ends lost 0 bases and 4 bases, in that order; junction bases with no gene match: 5. The CDR3 is 15 residues long. The CDR3 nucleotides read TGCGCCAGCAGCTTGGCCCAGGGGGCCGGCACTGAAGCTTTCTTT. It translates to CASSLAQGAGTEAFF.

This clonotype has a handful of counts. This chain uses TRBV7-2 with TRBJ2-1; D might be TRBD1 (5 bases). The V end was cut by 0 bases, the J end by 10 bases, with 7 bases between. CDR1 and CDR2 from the germline V gene are SGHTA and FQGNSA. This CDR3 contains 12 residues. The CDR3 protein is CASSLAGREQFF. CDR3 DNA sequence: TGTGCCAGCAGCTTAGCGGGGCGGGAGCAGTTCTTC. The entire variable domain, with the rest obtained from reference TRBV7-2 and TRBJ2-1, is as follows: GAGVSQSPSNKVTEKGKDVELRCDPISGHTALYWYRQSLGQGLEFLIYFQGNSAPDKSGLPSDRFSAERTGGSVSTLTIQRTQQEDSAVYLCASSLAGREQFFGPGTRLTVL.

The J gene is TRBJ2-1, the V gene TRBV7-8; TRBD1 is a possible D gene (6 bases). The germline CDR1 and CDR2 sequences are SGHVS and FQNEAQ. V dropped 7 bases and J dropped 3 bases, with 13 bases sitting between them. CDR3 size: 14 residues. The CDR3 here is CASTPDSFYNEQFF. Here the CDR3 DNA reads TGTGCCAGCACCCCGGACAGCTTCTACAATGAGCAGTTCTTC.

This clonotype was picked up many times. The chain links TRBV9 to TRBJ2-7; 13 bases agree with TRBD2. Germline values: CDR1 SGDLS, CDR2 YYNGEE. V gave up 0 bases and J gave up 3 bases; unmatched junction bases: 0. The CDR3 is 15 residues long. CDR3 sequence reads: CASSVGLAGGYEQYF. The DNA of the CDR3 is TGTGCCAGCAGCGTAGGACTAGCGGGGGGCTACGAGCAGTACTTC.

The chain is built from TRBV2 and TRBJ2-5, with D unresolved. Trimming took off 1 base at V and 7 bases at J, with 16 bases between the two ends. This CDR3 contains 15 residues. Germline loops: CDR1 SNHLY, CDR2 FYNNEI. CDR3 protein: CASSEVSPGLGTQYF. The CDR3 coding sequence is TGTGCCAGCAGTGAAGTTTCGCCTGGTCTAGGGACCCAGTACTTC.

This clonotype was observed many times. The V call is TRBV27, the J call TRBJ2-1; D is possibly TRBD1 (5 bases). V gave up 2 bases and J gave up 9 bases, with 14 bases separating them. The CDR3 extends over 14 amino acids. Per the germline V gene, CDR1 is MNHEY and CDR2 is SMNVEV (reference sequence). The CDR3 DNA is TGTGCCAGCAGTTTAGTGGGGCGCGGTAGTGAGCAGTTCTTC. Translated: CASSLVGRGSEQFF.

This clonotype was recorded many times. This chain links TRBV6-5 with TRBJ2-4, with D possibly matching TRBD2 (5 bases). Trimming pared 4 bases from V and 8 bases from J, leaving 18 bases between. CDR1 is MNHEY, CDR2 SVGAGI, per germline. The CDR3 consists of 15 residues. The CDR3 DNA follows: TGTGCCAGCAGTTTTACTATCCTAGCCACTGACATTCAGTACTTC. Translation: CASSFTILATDIQYF.

This clonotype has a count of ten or more. The chain uses TRBV29-1 and TRBJ2-7; no clear D gene. Per the germline V gene, CDR1 is SQVTM and CDR2 is ANQGSEA. The CDR3 is 10 residues long. The V end lost 6 bases, the J end lost 6 bases, and 9 bases lay between the germline ends. The CDR3 is CSVLHSEQYF. The DNA of the CDR3 is TGCAGCGTACTGCATTCCGAGCAGTACTTC.

About this clonotype: A read error may be the cause here, since a much bigger clone is one base away. The chain carries TRBV12-3 or TRBV12-4 and TRBJ1-2; possible D gene TRBD1, 5 bases. The CDR3 runs 13 residues. The CDR3 region is CAGSPTPGYGYTF. In DNA, the CDR3 is TGTGCCGGCAGTCCAACCCCAGGGTATGGCTACACCTTC.

The chain has TRBV4-1 and TRBJ1-6; no firm D call. The CDR3 covers 19 residues. Germline CDR1 and CDR2: MGHRA and YSYEKL. The V gene lost 0 bases and the J gene lost 0 bases, with 15 bases spanning the gap. For the CDR3, the DNA is TGCGCCAGCAGCCAAGACCCCCGGAGGAGGCTCTCCTATAATTCACCCCTCCACTTT. As protein: CASSQDPRRRLSYNSPLHF.

The chain recombines TRBV20-1 with TRBJ1-5; the match to TRBD1 covers 7 bases. The J call may not be correct, given that the DNA end is closer to TRBJ2-3. CDR3 size: 15 residues. Germline CDR1 DFQATT, CDR2 SNEGSKA (reference sequence). The CDR3 spells CSALGTVYSNQPQYF. DNA of the CDR3: TGCAGTGCTCTCGGGACAGTGTATAGCAATCAGCCCCAGTATTTT.

The chain links TRBV6-1 to TRBJ2-1; D gene uncertain. V lost 1 base and J 11 bases, leaving 9 bases between the germline ends. The CDR3 runs to 12 residues. Germline CDR1 MNHNS, CDR2 SASEGT. The CDR3 loop reads CASSEEVGQQFF. CDR3 nucleotide sequence: TGTGCCAGCAGTGAAGAGGTCGGCCAGCAGTTCTTC.

In this sample, this clonotype turned up a few times. The V and J genes are TRBV7-9 and TRBJ1-2, with TRBD1 as a possible D gene (5 bases). The CDR3 sequence is 15 residues long. The V and J ends lost 3 bases and 3 bases respectively, with 14 bases between them. Germline assignment: CDR1 SEHNR and CDR2 FQNEAQ (reference sequence). The CDR3 protein is CASSFLGGGDYGYTF. CDR3 coding DNA: TGTGCCAGCAGCTTCCTGGGGGGGGGTGACTATGGCTACACCTTC.

The CDR3 is CASSWPQVNTEAFF. DNA of the CDR3: TGTGCCAGCAGCTGGCCCCAGGTGAACACTGAAGCTTTCTTT. V usage is TRBV5-5 and J usage is TRBJ1-1; D remains ambiguous. This CDR3 contains 14 residues. Germline V gene lookup returns CDR1 SGHKS and CDR2 YYEKEE (reference sequence). Trimming took off 3 bases at V and 0 bases at J, with 9 bases between the two ends.